These T cell receptor beta chains were read from a single sample in a study of T cells after yellow fever vaccination. MiXCR, run by TCRdb on the 5' RACE reads, gives a single entry per CDR3 protein. The sample consists of about 340,000 distinct CDR3 sequences, 12% of them appearing once. The input for sequencing was CD4+ T cells sorted from PBMCs, taken 15 days after the yellow fever booster vaccination. The receptors derive from a man younger than 30 who received the YFV17D yellow fever vaccine. CDR3s include the opening cysteine and the closing phenylalanine or tryptophan. A D gene is named only where the DNA matches it firmly. The size entry is marked missing in some rows and otherwise reads once, few, many or a size class.

>TRBV7-2|-|TRBJ1-6|-
TGTGCCAGCAGCGACCACAGGGTCTCACCCCTCCACTTT
CASSDHRVSPLHF
>TRBV7-9|-|TRBJ1-1|many
TGTGCCACCTCCACCCGCCAGAACACTGAAGCTTTCTTT
CATSTRQNTEAFF
>TRBV6-6|-|TRBJ2-3|few
TGTGCCCTTGGGGGCAGAAGCACAGATACGCAGTATTTT
CALGGRSTDTQYF
>TRBV6-5|TRBD1|TRBJ2-1|-
TGTGCCAGCAGCTCTCCCGGGACAGGCCCTCCCTGGAAGTTCTTC
CASSSPGTGPPWKFF
>TRBV10-3|TRBD1|TRBJ1-1|few
TGTGCCGGGCGAAAGGACAGGGAAATGAACACTGAAGCTTTCTTT
CAGRKDREMNTEAFF
>TRBV20-1|TRBD1|TRBJ1-2|many
TGCAGTGCGAGACAGGGGTTCGTAATCGAGGGCTACACCTTC
CSARQGFVIEGYTF
>TRBV20-1|TRBD2|TRBJ2-1|-
TGCGGATCTTCTAGCGGGGGGGGGTACAATGAGCAGTTCTTC
CGSSSGGGYNEQFF
>TRBV19|-|TRBJ2-5|few
TGTGCCAGTAGTATGGTGATAATGGAGACCCAGTACTTC
CASSMVIMETQYF
>TRBV10-3|TRBD1|TRBJ1-6|-
TGTGCCATCAGTGCGGGGACAGGTTTGAATTCACCCCTCCACTTT
CAISAGTGLNSPLHF
>TRBV20-1|TRBD2|TRBJ2-3|few
TGCAGTGCTCCCCGGGTAGCGGGGGGAAGGGATACGCAGTATTTT
CSAPRVAGGRDTQYF
>TRBV5-1|-|TRBJ2-5|many
TGCGCCAGCAGCCACACACTGGACACGATTGTCTTC
CASSHTLDTIVF
>TRBV7-3|-|TRBJ1-1|few
TGTGCCAGCAGCTTTGGGCCGAAGGCTGAAGCTTTCTTT
CASSFGPKAEAFF
>TRBV6-2/TRBV6-3|-|TRBJ1-2|few
TGTGCCAGCAGTCCAAGACAGAGGGCCCTCTATGGCTACACCTTC
CASSPRQRALYGYTF
>TRBV30|-|TRBJ2-3|-
TGTGCCTGGGCTGGCAGGGTAGGACGGACGCAGTATTTT
CAWAGRVGRTQYF
>TRBV7-9|-|TRBJ2-3|few
TGTGCCAGCAGCGCCCGGGGGCCAGATACGCAGTATTTT
CASSARGPDTQYF
>TRBV3-1|TRBD1|TRBJ1-1|few
TGTGCCAGCAGCCAAGTATCAGGGGGAAGTCTAGCTTTCTTT
CASSQVSGGSLAFF
>TRBV12-3/TRBV12-4|-|TRBJ1-4|few
TGTGCCAGCAGTTTAGGGCTCCGGGGGATTGGTGAAAAACTGTTTTTT
CASSLGLRGIGEKLFF
>TRBV30|-|TRBJ1-1|-
TGTGCCTGGGGGGAGAGGGGCCTAGCTTTCTTT
CAWGERGLAFF
>TRBV7-9|TRBD1|TRBJ1-4|few
TGTGCCAGCAGCCGCGGGACAGTTGAAAAACTGTTTTTT
CASSRGTVEKLFF
>TRBV12-3/TRBV12-4|-|TRBJ1-4|few
TGTGCCAGCAGTTTCCCGTTAGGAAAACTGTTTTTT
CASSFPLGKLFF
>TRBV9|-|TRBJ2-1|few
TGTGCCAGCAGCGCCATTGGGACAGCGGGAGATGAGCAGTTCTTC
CASSAIGTAGDEQFF
>TRBV9|TRBD2|TRBJ2-1|-
TGTGCCAGCAGCCCCCGGGTGGAGCGGGGGGTTTACGATGAGCAGTTCTTC
CASSPRVERGVYDEQFF
>TRBV7-2|-|TRBJ2-1|-
TGTGCCAGCAGCTTAGACCCTAGCTACAATGAGCAGTTCTTC
CASSLDPSYNEQFF